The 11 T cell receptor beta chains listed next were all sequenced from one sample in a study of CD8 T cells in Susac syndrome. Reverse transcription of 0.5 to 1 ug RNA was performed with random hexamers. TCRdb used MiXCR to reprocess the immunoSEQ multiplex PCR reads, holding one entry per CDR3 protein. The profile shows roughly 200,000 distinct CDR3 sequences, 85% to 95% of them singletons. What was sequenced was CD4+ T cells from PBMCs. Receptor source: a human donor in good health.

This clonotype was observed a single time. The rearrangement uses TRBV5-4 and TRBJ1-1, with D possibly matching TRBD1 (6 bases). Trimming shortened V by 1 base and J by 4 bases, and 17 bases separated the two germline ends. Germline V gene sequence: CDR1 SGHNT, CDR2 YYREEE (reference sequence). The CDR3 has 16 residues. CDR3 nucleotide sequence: TGTGCCAGCAGCTTGCCCTCGACAGGTTGGGGCACTGAAGCTTTCTTT. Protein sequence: CASSLPSTGWGTEAFF.

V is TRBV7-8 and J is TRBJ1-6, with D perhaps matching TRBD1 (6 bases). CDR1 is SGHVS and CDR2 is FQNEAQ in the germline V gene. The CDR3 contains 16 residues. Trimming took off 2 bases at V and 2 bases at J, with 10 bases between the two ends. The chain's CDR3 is CASSLWAGAYNSPLHF. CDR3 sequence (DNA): TGTGCCAGCAGCTTATGGGCAGGGGCCTATAATTCACCCCTCCACTTT.

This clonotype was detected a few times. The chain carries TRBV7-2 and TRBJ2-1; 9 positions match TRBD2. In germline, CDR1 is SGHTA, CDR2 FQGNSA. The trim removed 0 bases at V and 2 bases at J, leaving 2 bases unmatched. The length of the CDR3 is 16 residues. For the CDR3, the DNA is TGTGCCAGCAGCTTAGCCGGCGGGGGGGCCTACAATGAGCAGTTCTTC. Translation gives CASSLAGGGAYNEQFF.

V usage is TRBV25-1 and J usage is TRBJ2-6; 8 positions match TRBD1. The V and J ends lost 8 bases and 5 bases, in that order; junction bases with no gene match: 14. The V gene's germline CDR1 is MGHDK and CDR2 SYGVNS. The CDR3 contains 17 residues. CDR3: CASQISGTGPRANVLTF. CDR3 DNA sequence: TGTGCCAGCCAAATCTCCGGGACAGGACCTAGGGCCAACGTCCTGACTTTC.

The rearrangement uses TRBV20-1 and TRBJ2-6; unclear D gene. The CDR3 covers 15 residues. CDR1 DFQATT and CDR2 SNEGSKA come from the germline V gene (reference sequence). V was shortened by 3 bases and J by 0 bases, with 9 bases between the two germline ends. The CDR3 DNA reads TGCAGTGCTAGGGGTAAAAGCTCTGGGGCCAACGTCCTGACTTTC. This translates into CSARGKSSGANVLTF.

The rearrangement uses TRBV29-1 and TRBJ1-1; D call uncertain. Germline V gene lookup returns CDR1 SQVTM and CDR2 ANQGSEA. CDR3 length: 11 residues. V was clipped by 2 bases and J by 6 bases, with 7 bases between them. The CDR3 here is CSVEIGAEAFF. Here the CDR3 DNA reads TGCAGCGTTGAAATCGGGGCTGAAGCTTTCTTT.

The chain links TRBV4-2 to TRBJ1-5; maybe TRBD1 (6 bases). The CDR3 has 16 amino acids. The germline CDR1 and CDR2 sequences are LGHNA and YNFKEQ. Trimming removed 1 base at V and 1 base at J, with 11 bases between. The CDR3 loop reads CASSQAGAQSNQPQHF. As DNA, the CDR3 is TGTGCCAGCAGCCAAGCGGGGGCGCAGAGCAATCAGCCCCAGCATTTT.

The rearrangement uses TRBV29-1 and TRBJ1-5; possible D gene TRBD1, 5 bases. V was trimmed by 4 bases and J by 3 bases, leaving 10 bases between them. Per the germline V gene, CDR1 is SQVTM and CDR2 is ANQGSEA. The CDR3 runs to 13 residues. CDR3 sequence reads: CSVGGVDNQPQHF. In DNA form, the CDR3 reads TGCAGCGTTGGGGGGGTTGACAATCAGCCCCAGCATTTT.

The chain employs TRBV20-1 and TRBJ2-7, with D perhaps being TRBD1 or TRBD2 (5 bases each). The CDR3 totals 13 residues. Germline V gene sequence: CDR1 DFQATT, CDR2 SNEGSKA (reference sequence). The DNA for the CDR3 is TGCAGCGCTCCGGGACCGTCCTCCTACGAGCAGTACTTC. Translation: CSAPGPSSYEQYF.

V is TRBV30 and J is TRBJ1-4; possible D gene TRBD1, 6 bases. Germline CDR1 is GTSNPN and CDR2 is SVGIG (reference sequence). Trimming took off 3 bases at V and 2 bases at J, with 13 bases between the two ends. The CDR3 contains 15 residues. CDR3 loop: CAWSAGGATNEKLFF. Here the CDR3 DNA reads TGTGCCTGGAGCGCTGGGGGGGCGACTAATGAAAAACTGTTTTTT.

The CDR3 protein is CASSQGPRDSEQFF. The DNA of the CDR3 is TGTGCCAGCAGCCAGGGACCTAGAGACAGTGAGCAGTTCTTC. This chain connects TRBV14 to TRBJ2-1; D could derive from TRBD1 or TRBD2 (5 bases each). V was cut by 3 bases and J by 9 bases, with 15 bases left in between. Germline CDR1 SGHDN, CDR2 FVKESK. This CDR3 spans 14 amino acids.